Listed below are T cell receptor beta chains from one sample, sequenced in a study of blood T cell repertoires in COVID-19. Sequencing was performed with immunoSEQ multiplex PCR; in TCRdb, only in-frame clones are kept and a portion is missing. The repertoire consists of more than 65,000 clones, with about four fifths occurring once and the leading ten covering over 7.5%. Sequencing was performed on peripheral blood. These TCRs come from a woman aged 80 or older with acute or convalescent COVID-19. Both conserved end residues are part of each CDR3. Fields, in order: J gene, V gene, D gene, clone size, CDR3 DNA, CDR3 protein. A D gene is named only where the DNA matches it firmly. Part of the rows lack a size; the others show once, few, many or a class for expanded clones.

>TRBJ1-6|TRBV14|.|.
TGTGCCAGCAGCCAAGATAGGACAGTGAATTATAATTCACCCCTCCACTTT
CASSQDRTVNYNSPLHF
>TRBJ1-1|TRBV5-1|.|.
TGCGCCAGCAGCTTTAAGCCGGGGACTGAAGCTTTCTTT
CASSFKPGTEAFF
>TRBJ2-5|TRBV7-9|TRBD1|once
TGTGCCAGCAGCAACCGGGACAGTTGGGAGAGGGAGACCCAGTACTTC
CASSNRDSWERETQYF
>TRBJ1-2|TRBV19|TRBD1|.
TGTGCCAGTAGTATTAGGTCAGGGGGAGTCTATGGCTACACCTTC
CASSIRSGGVYGYTF
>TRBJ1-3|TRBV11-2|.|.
TGTGCCAGCAGCCCATTGGACACTTTCTCTGGAAACACCATATATTTT
CASSPLDTFSGNTIYF
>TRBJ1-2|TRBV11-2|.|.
TGTGCCAGCAGCTTAGAGAGGGTTTCTGGCTACACCTTC
CASSLERVSGYTF
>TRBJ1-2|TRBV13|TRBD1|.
TGTGCCAGCAGCTTTGGAGACAGGGGTAACTATGGCTACACCTTC
CASSFGDRGNYGYTF
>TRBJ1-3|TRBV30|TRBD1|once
TGTGCCTGGAGTACAGGAGCCGGGACAGGGTCTGGAAACACCATATATTTT
CAWSTGAGTGSGNTIYF
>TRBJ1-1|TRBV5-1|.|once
TGCGCCAGCAGCATAAAGTCAGGGGTAAGGAGCACTGAAGCTTTCTTT
CASSIKSGVRSTEAFF
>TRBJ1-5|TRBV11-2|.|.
TGTGCCAGCAGCTCGGACGGGAAGAGCAATCAGCCCCAGCATTTT
CASSSDGKSNQPQHF
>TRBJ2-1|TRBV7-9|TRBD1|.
TGTGCCAGCAGCATTGGACAGGGCCCCAATGAGCAGTTCTTC
CASSIGQGPNEQFF
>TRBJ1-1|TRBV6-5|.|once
TGTGCCAGCTTGAAGACTATGAACACTGAAGCTTTCTTT
CASLKTMNTEAFF
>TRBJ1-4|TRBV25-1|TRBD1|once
TGTGCCAGCAGTGAATCCACAGGGGGCCGGGAAAAACTGTTTTTT
CASSESTGGREKLFF
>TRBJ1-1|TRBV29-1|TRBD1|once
TGCAGCGTTACCTGGGACAGGCCAGATGAAGCTTTCTTT
CSVTWDRPDEAFF
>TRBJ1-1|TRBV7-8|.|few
TGTGCCAGCAGCTTAGGGTACTCTGGAGGGGACACTGAAGCTTTCTTT
CASSLGYSGGDTEAFF
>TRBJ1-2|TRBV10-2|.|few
TGCGCCAGCAGTGAAAGTCAAGGAGGCGGCTACACCTTC
CASSESQGGGYTF
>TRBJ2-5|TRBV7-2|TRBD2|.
TGTGCCAGCAGCTTAAGGGCCCTAGCGGGGGGGCGGGAGACCCAGTACTTC
CASSLRALAGGRETQYF
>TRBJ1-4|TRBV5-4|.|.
TGTGCCAGCAGCTTGCGGGGGGAGGGGGAAAAACTGTTTTTT
CASSLRGEGEKLFF
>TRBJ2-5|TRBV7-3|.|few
TGTGCCAGCAGCTCCCAACCTAGTTCAGAGACCCAGTACTTC
CASSSQPSSETQYF
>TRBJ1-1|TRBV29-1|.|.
TGCAGCGGCACATTGAACACTGAAGCTTTCTTT
CSGTLNTEAFF
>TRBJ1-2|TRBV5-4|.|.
TGTGCCAGCGGGCCCCGATTGGGGGGAATAAACTATGGCTACACCTTC
CASGPRLGGINYGYTF
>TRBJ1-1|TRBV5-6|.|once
TGTGCCAGCAGCTTCTATTTAGGGGCAGGTGTCTCTGAAGCTTTCTTT
CASSFYLGAGVSEAFF